The clone carrying this T cell receptor (beta chain) was detected ten times or more. Antigen unknown. 400 to 550 ng RNA was reverse transcribed with alpha and beta constant-region primers. Using multiplexing indices, alpha and beta chain libraries were generated apart by chain-specific third strand synthesis. TCRdb redid the calling of the 5' RACE reads with MiXCR, one entry per CDR3 protein. This table holds about 7,900 distinct CDR3 sequences, approximately 8.7% found once. This CDR3 is 15 amino acids long. CDR1 is KGHSH and CDR2 is LQKENI in the germline V gene. V was shortened by 4 bases and J by 0 bases, with 9 bases between the two germline ends. Antiretroviral therapy had run roughly three months, about 14 weeks, before follow-up blood collection. The repertoire came from unfractionated whole blood and reflected all unsorted peripheral T cells. The data stem from a study of HIV-infected patients and healthy controls. Study findings and constraints: Healthy controls carried many MAIT alpha-chain CDR3s, while HIV+ repertoires had few.

Sequences were derived from blood, sampled during antiretroviral therapy. The sequence was collected from an adult with HIV infection. V is TRBV18 and J is TRBJ2-2, with a weak D call TRBD1 (5 bases). CDR3 loop: CASSQQDPNTGELFF. The CDR3 DNA sequence: TGTGCCAGCTCACAACAGGATCCGAACACCGGGGAGCTGTTTTTT.